Each of the 14 T cell receptor beta chains below was sequenced from the same sample in a study of blood T cell repertoires in COVID-19. Assay used: immunoSEQ multiplex PCR; TCRdb lists only in-frame clones, some missing. Of approximately 350,000 clones listed, roughly 90% were seen once; the top ten hold 3%. The specimen was peripheral blood. The receptors shown here come from a woman between 25 and 40 years old with COVID-19, enrolled during active disease.

In its sample, this clone was seen once. The CDR3 loop reads CASSQARVTDTQYF. For the CDR3, the DNA is TGCGCCAGCAGCCAAGCCAGGGTCACAGATACGCAGTATTTT. The chain joins TRBV4-3 to TRBJ2-3; TRBD1 is a possible D gene (5 bases). This CDR3 is built from 14 residues. V gave up 1 base and J gave up 2 bases, with 7 bases separating them. Germline loops: CDR1 LGHNA, CDR2 YSLEER.

The rearrangement uses TRBV30 and TRBJ1-4; D is undetermined. This CDR3 spans 13 amino acids. The germline V gene encodes CDR1 GTSNPN and CDR2 SVGIG (reference sequence). Deletions cut 4 bases from V and 2 bases from J, with 8 bases between. For the CDR3, the DNA is TGTGCCTGGAAATGCGGTACTAATGAAAAACTGTTTTTT. It is translated as CAWKCGTNEKLFF.

In its sample, this clone was seen once. The chain uses TRBV19 and TRBJ1-4, with D unresolved. The ends were cut back, 3 bases at V and 7 bases at J, with 9 bases in the middle. The CDR3 sequence is 13 residues long. Germline-derived CDR1 and CDR2 are LNHDA and SQIVND (reference sequence). In nucleotides, the CDR3 is TGTGCCAGTAGTATTTCCGTTAGTGAAAAACTGTTTTTT. This gives the protein CASSISVSEKLFF.

The V gene is TRBV11-3, the J gene TRBJ2-1; the match to TRBD2 covers 8 bases. After removal of 6 bases from V and 10 bases from J, the junction contained 11 bases not matched to a gene. This CDR3 is built from 14 residues. The germline gives CDR1 SGHNT, CDR2 YENEEA. The CDR3 coding sequence is TGTGCCAGCAGGCAACCGGGACTAGAGGACGAGCAGTTCTTC. This encodes CASRQPGLEDEQFF.

On this clone itself: Other nucleotide sequences from this sample produce the same CDR3. The genes are TRBV18 and TRBJ1-1, with a possible D match to TRBD1 (5 bases). The CDR3 loop spans 13 amino acids. Germline V gene lookup returns CDR1 KGHSH and CDR2 LQKENI. Trimming removed 3 bases at V and 1 base at J, with 6 bases between. The CDR3 protein is CASSPQGNTEAFF. DNA for the CDR3: TGTGCCAGCTCACCCCAGGGGAACACTGAAGCTTTCTTT.

This sequence joins TRBV27 and TRBJ2-1; TRBD2 aligns across 8 bases. Germline V gene sequence: CDR1 MNHEY, CDR2 SMNVEV (reference sequence). V shed 6 bases, J shed 3 bases, and the junction held 7 bases outside the gene matches. There are 15 residues in the CDR3. This CDR3 is CASRGAGGIYNEQFF. In DNA, the CDR3 is TGTGCCAGCAGGGGGGCGGGGGGTATCTACAATGAGCAGTTCTTC.

The CDR3 DNA is TGTGCCAGCAGCTTAAAGGGAGACACTGAAGCTTTCTTT. It specifies CASSLKGDTEAFF. V gene TRBV7-9 combines with J gene TRBJ1-1; the D is unclear. This CDR3 comprises 13 residues. In germline, CDR1 is SEHNR, CDR2 FQNEAQ (reference sequence). V lost 2 bases to trimming and J lost 3 bases, with 7 bases between them.

CDR3 region: CASRSGELFF. The CDR3 nucleotides are TGTGCCAGCCGGTCCGGGGAGCTGTTTTTT. The rearrangement uses TRBV28 and TRBJ2-2; D gene ambiguous. The CDR3 has 10 residues. V lost 8 bases and J 6 bases, leaving 4 bases between the germline ends. Germline V gene data show CDR1 as MDHEN and CDR2 as SYDVKM.

The rearrangement joins TRBV4-3 to TRBJ2-7; D possibly corresponds to TRBD1 (6 bases). The CDR3 has 15 amino acids. The V end lost 0 bases, the J end lost 6 bases, and 15 bases lay between the germline ends. CDR1 and CDR2 from the germline V gene are LGHNA and YSLEER. The CDR3 DNA follows: TGCGCCAGCAGCCAAGATCACACAGGGAGAAGCGAGCAGTACTTC. Translating gives CASSQDHTGRSEQYF.

This clone has only one observation. The chain couples TRBV19 to TRBJ2-2, with D possibly being TRBD2 (5 bases). The length of the CDR3 is 16 residues. The germline V and J ends were trimmed by 3 bases and 4 bases, with 15 bases remaining between them. Looked up from germline, CDR1 is LNHDA and CDR2 is SQIVND (reference sequence). The CDR3 spells CASSIAGSAGTGELFF. Here the CDR3 DNA reads TGTGCCAGTAGTATCGCCGGTAGCGCTGGCACCGGGGAGCTGTTTTTT.

The V call is TRBV19, the J call TRBJ1-2; 12 nucleotides align to TRBD1. The CDR3 contains 16 residues. The junction had 13 bases not matched to a gene; V was cut back by 5 bases and J by 9 bases. CDR1 is LNHDA, CDR2 SQIVND, per germline (reference sequence). The CDR3 protein is CASSRDRGRVGESYTF. The CDR3 nucleotides read TGTGCCAGTAGTCGGGACAGGGGGCGGGTTGGGGAGAGCTACACCTTC.

This clone came up a few times. V usage is TRBV28 and J usage is TRBJ2-7, with unresolved D. This CDR3 is 12 amino acids long. V was clipped by 5 bases and J by 2 bases, with 7 bases between them. Germline V CDR1 and CDR2: MDHEN, SYDVKM. The CDR3 is CASSPQTYEQYF. The CDR3 DNA is TGTGCCAGCAGTCCGCAGACCTACGAGCAGTACTTC.

The V call is TRBV24-1, the J call TRBJ2-2, with 15 bases lining up with TRBD2. CDR1 and CDR2 from the germline V gene are KGHDR and SFDVKD. Trimming removed 3 bases from V and 7 bases from J; junction bases left unmatched: 5. The CDR3 runs to 17 residues. The CDR3 region is CATSDPGLAGGSGELFF. The CDR3 DNA reads TGTGCCACCAGTGATCCTGGACTAGCGGGAGGGAGCGGGGAGCTGTTTTTT.

In this sample, this clone turned up a few times. CDR3 residues: CASSYGGPNSPLHF. In nucleotides, the CDR3 is TGTGCCAGCAGTTACGGGGGTCCCAATTCACCCCTCCACTTT. This chain links TRBV27 with TRBJ1-6; weak D call: TRBD1 (5 bases). Germline CDR1 and CDR2: MNHEY and SMNVEV (reference sequence). The CDR3 runs to 14 residues. V was clipped by 4 bases and J by 7 bases, with 11 bases between them.